This entry is about one TCR beta chain. Its specificity is unknown. V was cut by 5 bases and J by 11 bases, with 16 bases left in between. The CDR3 covers 12 residues. Per the germline V gene, CDR1 is MNHEY and CDR2 is SVGAGI. Nominally healthy donors were sampled, though unrecorded immune exposures were likely. This sample stems from a study of cytomegalovirus exposure and HLA in healthy donors. As for the study in general: Earlier, some 170 million T cells were analyzed, and over 95 million unique TCR beta sequences were found among them.

The PCR had 60 Vbeta and 13 Jbeta primers. Here immunoSEQ multiplex PCR was the method, and the copy in TCRdb shows in-frame clones only, minus some. This sample yields approximately 110,000 clones, of which over 60% are seen a single time; approximately 5.1% belongs to the top ten. Overall study results and limits: It was reported in a later analysis that an Asian-associated ancestry cluster showed fewer N-insertions than the roughly 620-donor mean. Roughly even sequencing depth across donors was the assumption behind the presence/absence analyses.

The chain has TRBV6-5 and TRBJ2-7; TRBD2 is a possible D gene (5 bases). The TCR sequence derives from a female donor in good health and CMV-seropositive. Sequencing was carried out using PBMCs. CDR3 region: CASSRGPREKYF. The CDR3 nucleotides read TGTGCCAGCAGTCGCGGGCCCAGAGAAAAGTACTTC.